A single sample gave rise to the 30 T cell receptor beta chains below, sequenced in a study of T cells in Graves' hyperthyroidism and ophthalmopathy (dated by TCRdb to the late 2010s). The library relied on multiplex PCR. These reads were obtained on an Illumina HiSeq 2000. TCR beta CDR3 regions were amplified from RNA transcripts. The first round of RT-PCR for the TCR CDR3 was performed with the HTBI primer set and the Qiagen OneStep RT-PCR kit. TCRdb reran the public reads through fastp at Q25 and MiXCR, keeping productive beta chains. Rows merge per CDR3 protein into single entries with the most common DNA and genes. This sample lists roughly 580,000 distinct CDR3 sequences; around 42% were detected once. Jointly, the top ten make up 8.2% of the sample. The sequencing input was peripheral blood or thyroid tissue (not recorded which). These TCRs come from a woman younger than 35 with Graves' hyperthyroidism. Donor details come from another sample of the same person, matched by shared clones.

There are a few counts of this clonotype. J is TRBJ2-7 and V is TRBV7-2, with TRBD1 as a possible D gene (6 bases). There are 13 residues in the CDR3. Germline CDR1 reads SGHTA; CDR2 reads FQGNSA. With 5 bases removed from V and 6 bases from J, the gap between germline ends came to 14 bases. The CDR3 region has the DNA TGTGCCAGCAGCCAAACAGGGAGAAGCGAGCAGTACTTC. This sequence encodes CASSQTGRSEQYF.

Of note for this clonotype: A much bigger clone sits one base away, suggesting this may be a read error. V gene TRBV29-1 combines with J gene TRBJ2-7, with no clear D. V gave up 7 bases and J gave up 0 bases, with 7 bases separating them. Germline V lookup: CDR1 SQVTM, CDR2 ANQGSEA. The length of the CDR3 is 11 residues. CDR3: CSADNSYEQYF. The CDR3 DNA sequence: TGCAGCGCTGACAACTCCTACGAGCAGTACTTC.

The table lists this clonotype with a few counts. The chain couples TRBV2 to TRBJ2-7; 7 nucleotides line up with TRBD1. Germline-derived CDR1 and CDR2 are SNHLY and FYNNEI. The CDR3 has 15 residues. J was trimmed by 3 bases and V by 10 bases; bases with no gene match: 15. The CDR3, as DNA: TGTGCCACCCGTAAACAGGGGTTAAGGGGCTACGAGCAGTACTTC. Translating gives CATRKQGLRGYEQYF.

This clonotype was observed a handful of times. The chain couples TRBV25-1 to TRBJ1-2, with TRBD1 identical over 9 bases. V lost 2 bases to trimming and J lost 9 bases; unmatched junction nucleotides: 10. This CDR3 comprises 15 residues. CDR1 is MGHDK, CDR2 SYGVNS, per germline. This CDR3 is CASSEDRDRVESYTF. The CDR3 nucleotides read TGTGCCAGCAGTGAAGATCGGGACAGGGTCGAAAGCTACACCTTC.

This clonotype was detected ten times or more. The rearrangement joins TRBV24-1 to TRBJ1-5; D unclear. Germline lookup yields CDR1 KGHDR and CDR2 SFDVKD. The CDR3 has 14 residues. Deletions cut 5 bases from V and 5 bases from J, with 12 bases between. The CDR3 nucleotides read TGTGCCACCAGTGTTAGCGGGGTAGATCAGCCCCAGCATTTT. It encodes CATSVSGVDQPQHF.

This clonotype was recorded many times. V and J are TRBV7-8 and TRBJ1-4; D might be TRBD1 (6 bases). The CDR3 has 15 residues. The V gene's germline CDR1 is SGHVS and CDR2 FQNEAQ. Trimming left V 2 bases short and J 0 bases short, with 7 bases between. CDR3 residues: CASSLWTATNEKLFF. The CDR3 nucleotides are TGTGCCAGCAGCTTATGGACAGCAACTAATGAAAAACTGTTTTTT.

This clonotype was observed at least ten times. The chain joins TRBV10-2 to TRBJ1-2, with TRBD1 matching 7 bases. CDR3 length equals 12 residues. The V and J ends lost 2 bases and 11 bases, in that order; junction bases with no gene match: 5. Germline lookup yields CDR1 WSHSY and CDR2 SAAADI. CDR3 sequence reads: CASSEPGQVYTF. CDR3 coding DNA: TGCGCCAGCAGTGAGCCAGGACAGGTGTACACCTTC.

In its sample, this clonotype was seen many times. The rearrangement uses TRBV7-2 and TRBJ1-2; D possibly corresponds to TRBD1 (5 bases). The CDR3 runs to 14 residues. Germline V gene data show CDR1 as SGHTA and CDR2 as FQGNSA. V gave up 3 bases and J gave up 8 bases, with 16 bases separating them. CDR3 amino acids: CASSLLGAQRGYTF. For the CDR3, the DNA is TGTGCCAGCAGCTTGTTAGGGGCACAGAGGGGCTACACCTTC.

V is TRBV20-1 and J is TRBJ2-2, with D hard to call. The CDR3 has 12 amino acids. The V end was cut by 3 bases, the J end by 8 bases, with 10 bases between. Per germline, CDR1 DFQATT and CDR2 SNEGSKA (reference sequence). The CDR3 DNA reads TGCAGTGCTAGTTGGAGATCGGGGGAGCTGTTTTTT. Residues: CSASWRSGELFF.

This rearrangement joins TRBV5-4 to TRBJ1-2; maybe TRBD1 (6 bases). V was shortened by 5 bases and J by 2 bases, with 10 bases between the two germline ends. Germline V CDR1 and CDR2: SGHNT, YYREEE (reference sequence). This CDR3 region has 13 residues. The CDR3 DNA reads TGTGCCAGCAGGGACAGTGCAAACTATGGCTACACCTTC. This codes for CASRDSANYGYTF.

The sample holds many counts of this clonotype. The gene calls are TRBV10-3 and TRBJ1-2; D perhaps matches TRBD1 (6 bases). Germline CDR1 reads ENHRY; CDR2 reads SYGVKD. CDR3 length: 11 amino acids. Trimming removed 6 bases from V and 7 bases from J, with 9 bases in between. The CDR3 DNA is TGTGCCATCAGGGACAGCTTTGGCTACACCTTC. Amino acids: CAIRDSFGYTF.

For this clonotype: The junction departs from germline at one end; a sequencing error may be responsible. This rearrangement joins TRBV10-3 to TRBJ2-7; possibly TRBD2 for D (6 bases). This CDR3 has 13 residues. From germline, CDR1 is ENHRY and CDR2 SYGVKD. CDR3 sequence: CASSESRGNEQYF. Here the CDR3 DNA reads TGTGCCAGCAGTGAGTCACGGGGGAACGAGCAGTACTTC.

This sequence joins TRBV24-1 and TRBJ2-5; 7 bases match TRBD2. V shed 1 base and J 1 base; nucleotides not matched to a gene: 5. Germline values: CDR1 KGHDR, CDR2 SFDVKD. This CDR3 has 16 residues. The CDR3 loop reads CATSDFGGRGQETQYF. The CDR3 region has the DNA TGTGCCACCAGTGATTTTGGCGGGAGAGGCCAAGAGACCCAGTACTTC.

Only one count was recorded for this clonotype. The junction does not match germline at one end; this may be a read error. The chain joins TRBV2 to TRBJ2-6; 8 nucleotides align to TRBD1. The V gene's germline CDR1 is SNHLY and CDR2 FYNNEI. The CDR3 totals 14 residues. The CDR3 reads CASSALTGANVLTF. DNA for the CDR3: TGTGCCAGCAGTGCGCTGACAGGGGCGAACGTCCTGACTTTC. Complete variable domain (other parts from reference TRBV2 and TRBJ2-6): EPEVTQTPSHQVTQMGQEVILRCVPISNHLYFYWYRQILGQKVEFLVSFYNNEISEKSEIFDDQFSVERPDGSNFTLKIRSTKLEDSAMYFCASSALTGANVLTFGAGSRLTVL.

This clonotype was seen repeatedly, ten times or more. CDR3 loop: CSVERRQPYGYTF. The CDR3 DNA is TGCAGCGTTGAGAGGCGACAGCCCTATGGCTACACCTTC. This chain connects TRBV29-1 to TRBJ1-2; D possibly corresponds to TRBD1 (5 bases). The V gene lost 3 bases and the J gene lost 4 bases, with 12 bases spanning the gap. CDR3 length: 13 residues. Germline V CDR1 and CDR2: SQVTM, ANQGSEA.

In DNA, the CDR3 is TGTGCCAGCAGCGACAGGGGGCTGTACACCTTC. It yields the protein CASSDRGLYTF. V is TRBV6-1 and J is TRBJ1-2, with TRBD1 matching 10 bases. Germline V lookup: CDR1 MNHNS, CDR2 SASEGT. This CDR3 spans 11 amino acids. The V and J ends lost 6 bases and 11 bases, in that order; junction bases with no gene match: 3.

V and J are TRBV2 and TRBJ2-7; the D is unclear. Trimming left V 5 bases short and J 3 bases short, with 11 bases between. Per germline, CDR1 SNHLY and CDR2 FYNNEI. CDR3 length: 13 amino acids. CDR3 region: CASSSAPGYEQYF. As DNA, the CDR3 is TGTGCCAGCAGTTCCGCCCCGGGCTACGAGCAGTACTTC.

This clonotype appeared many times. The chain links TRBV7-2 to TRBJ2-7; maybe TRBD2 (6 bases). From germline, CDR1 is SGHTA and CDR2 FQGNSA. Trimming removed 5 bases at V and 0 bases at J, with 11 bases between. The CDR3 consists of 14 residues. The chain's CDR3 is CASSTGTDSYEQYF. The CDR3 DNA sequence: TGTGCCAGCAGCACCGGGACTGACTCCTACGAGCAGTACTTC.

This clonotype appeared many times. This chain uses TRBV7-9 with TRBJ2-7; 7 bases map to TRBD1. V dropped 5 bases and J dropped 9; count of bases not matched to a gene: 13. Germline V gene data show CDR1 as SEHNR and CDR2 as FQNEAQ (reference sequence). The CDR3 runs 14 residues. CDR3 amino acids: CASSQGQSPWGQYF. CDR3 DNA: TGTGCCAGCAGCCAGGGACAGTCCCCCTGGGGGCAGTACTTC.

J is TRBJ1-5 and V is TRBV2, with TRBD1 as a possible D gene (5 bases). V lost 5 bases to trimming and J lost 4 bases, with 12 bases between them. The CDR3 totals 14 residues. Germline V lookup: CDR1 SNHLY, CDR2 FYNNEI. CDR3 DNA: TGTGCCAGCAGTTTTGGGACGTTGAATCAGCCCCAGCATTTT. Residues: CASSFGTLNQPQHF.

This clonotype was found many times. The chain links TRBV10-3 to TRBJ2-5, with a weak D call TRBD1 (5 bases). V lost 1 base to trimming and J lost 3 bases, with 6 bases between them. The CDR3 loop spans 13 amino acids. The V gene's germline CDR1 is ENHRY and CDR2 SYGVKD. The CDR3 sequence is CAISELTEETQYF. CDR3 nucleotides: TGTGCCATCAGTGAGTTGACAGAAGAGACCCAGTACTTC.

V is TRBV7-2 and J is TRBJ1-1, with a tentative D call TRBD1 (5 bases). The CDR3 totals 15 residues. CDR1 SGHTA and CDR2 FQGNSA come from the germline V gene. With 5 bases removed from V and 3 bases from J, the gap between germline ends came to 16 bases. This CDR3 reads CASSTFRGKDTEAFF. The CDR3 DNA sequence: TGTGCCAGCAGCACCTTTAGGGGTAAGGACACTGAAGCTTTCTTT.

This clonotype was recorded many times. DNA of the CDR3: TGTGCCACCAGTGAGGGTACAGGGCTCGGGGCCAACGTCCTGACTTTC. Amino acids: CATSEGTGLGANVLTF. The gene calls are TRBV24-1 and TRBJ2-6, with D maybe TRBD1 (6 bases). The CDR3 is made up of 16 amino acids. Germline CDR1 reads KGHDR; CDR2 reads SFDVKD. V shed 4 bases and J shed 4 bases, with 13 bases lying between them.

The chain joins TRBV10-3 to TRBJ1-5; 7 bases map to TRBD1. The germline V gene has CDR1 ENHRY and CDR2 SYGVKD. The CDR3 totals 15 residues. V lost 2 bases and J lost 2; bases outside the gene matches: 3. The CDR3 region is CAISEGGTGNQPQHF. As DNA, the CDR3 is TGTGCCATCAGTGAGGGAGGGACAGGCAATCAGCCCCAGCATTTT.

In this sample, this clonotype turned up once. One end of the junction varies from germline; a read error may be responsible. This chain connects TRBV7-2 to TRBJ1-1; tentatively, D is TRBD1 (5 bases). CDR3 length: 14 amino acids. The germline V gene encodes CDR1 SGHTA and CDR2 FQGNSA. CDR3 nucleotides: TGTGCCAGCAGCTTAGGGGGGGGACGGACTGGAGCTTTCTTT. It codes for CASSLGGGRTGAFF.

In the case of this clonotype: One base away lies a much larger clone, so this may be a sequencing read error. The J gene is TRBJ1-2, the V gene TRBV7-9; D possibly corresponds to TRBD1 (5 bases). Germline lookup yields CDR1 SEHNR and CDR2 FQNEAQ (reference sequence). The CDR3 totals 13 residues. V lost 3 bases and J lost 2, with 7 bases in between. CDR3 DNA: TGTGCCAGCAGCTTTCGGGACAACTATGGCTACACCTTC. Its protein is CASSFRDNYGYTF.

This clonotype has a count of ten or more. The chain joins TRBV15 to TRBJ1-5; possible D gene TRBD1, 5 bases. This CDR3 contains 15 residues. The germline V and J ends were trimmed by 6 bases and 6 bases, with 18 bases remaining between them. CDR1 is LNHNV and CDR2 is YYDKDF in the germline V gene (reference sequence). CDR3 in amino acids: CATRVSAGRGQPQHF. CDR3 nucleotide sequence: TGTGCCACCAGGGTCTCGGCAGGGAGGGGTCAGCCCCAGCATTTT.

The V call is TRBV10-3, the J call TRBJ2-7, with 10 bases identical to TRBD1. After removal of 3 bases from V and 3 bases from J, the junction contained 2 bases not matched to a gene. There are 14 residues in the CDR3. Germline CDR1 ENHRY, CDR2 SYGVKD. CDR3 in amino acids: CAISDGQGGYEQYF. The CDR3 DNA reads TGTGCCATCAGTGACGGACAGGGGGGCTACGAGCAGTACTTC.

In this sample, this clonotype turned up many times. This sequence joins TRBV2 and TRBJ1-6; D call uncertain. V shed 6 bases and J shed 7 bases, with 16 bases lying between them. Germline values: CDR1 SNHLY, CDR2 FYNNEI. The CDR3 is made up of 15 amino acids. CDR3 sequence (DNA): TGTGCCAGCAGCTTGGCCGGGCTAGAGAATTCACCCCTCCACTTT. Its translation is CASSLAGLENSPLHF.

The chain joins TRBV15 to TRBJ1-5, with D tentatively TRBD1 (6 bases). This CDR3 contains 17 residues. CDR1 LNHNV and CDR2 YYDKDF come from the germline V gene (reference sequence). The ends were cut back, 3 bases at V and 7 bases at J, with 22 bases in the middle. This CDR3 is CATSSPNIRGASQPQHF. The DNA of the CDR3 is TGTGCCACCAGCAGCCCCAATATCAGGGGCGCATCGCAGCCCCAGCATTTT.